This T cell receptor (beta chain) was sequenced in a study of blood T cell repertoires in COVID-19. The wider study: The United States, Italy and Spain provided the acute and convalescent COVID-19 samples. T cells, B-cell-depleted T cells, or PBMCs supplied cDNA or gDNA.

Study processing details: It was from reference gene primer amplification that nucleated cell counts were estimated. Data came from immunoSEQ multiplex PCR; TCRdb stores just in-frame clones and leaves some out. V and J calls and clone size follow that table, whereas D and trimming were derived from the DNA. The table has about 89,000 clones, more than 60% seen once. The CDR3 consists of 18 residues. Per germline, CDR1 LNHDA and CDR2 SQIVND (reference sequence). V shed 5 bases and J 4 bases; nucleotides not matched to a gene: 14. Sequencing was done on a sample of peripheral blood. The rearrangement uses TRBV19 and TRBJ2-3; 11 bases fit TRBD2. This TCR came from a human donor in a cohort sampled during active COVID-19. For the CDR3, the DNA is TGTGCCAGTAGTCCGAGTAGCGGGAGGGCCAGACGTGCAGATACGCAGTATTTT. This sequence encodes CASSPSSGRARRADTQYF. Based on the CDR3 plus reference TRBV19 and TRBJ2-3, the full variable domain is DGGITQSPKYLFRKEGQNVTLSCEQNLNHDAMYWYRQDPGQGLRLIYYSQIVNDFQKGDIAEGYSVSREKKESFPLTVTSAQKNPTAFYLCASSPSSGRARRADTQYFGPGTRLTVL.